The 26 T cell receptor beta chains below all came from one sample that was sequenced in a study of T cell repertoires in cytomegalovirus infection. TCRdb fed the reads into MiXCR, producing one record per CDR3 protein. The sample consists of 200,000 to 300,000 distinct CDR3 sequences, roughly an eighth of them appearing once. The sequencing input was PBMCs. These receptors all come from a human donor in good health (CMV status not recorded). Some clones in this sample may be carry-over from other donors' samples.

J is TRBJ1-3 and V is TRBV29-1; D remains unclear. V was pared by 6 bases and J by 2 bases, with 5 bases between. CDR1 is SQVTM, CDR2 ANQGSEA, per germline. The CDR3 has 11 amino acids. CDR3 in amino acids: CSVLAGNTIYF. The DNA for the CDR3 is TGCAGCGTCCTGGCTGGAAACACCATATATTTT.

The genes are TRBV5-1 and TRBJ1-2; perhaps TRBD1 as D (5 bases). The V gene lost 2 bases and the J gene lost 1 base, with 9 bases spanning the gap. CDR3 length: 14 amino acids. Germline CDR1 and CDR2: SGHRS and YFSETQ. The CDR3 here is CASSFRQLNYGYTF. CDR3 nucleotide sequence: TGCGCCAGCAGCTTCCGACAGCTTAACTATGGCTACACCTTC.

This clonotype was detected a few times. The chain has TRBV28 and TRBJ1-2; 8 bases agree with TRBD1. Germline V gives CDR1 MDHEN, CDR2 SYDVKM. CDR3 length equals 15 residues. The trim removed 3 bases at V and 3 bases at J, leaving 6 bases unmatched. Written as DNA, the CDR3 is TGTGCCAGCAGTTTGATCGGGACAGGCGACTATGGCTACACCTTC. Its protein is CASSLIGTGDYGYTF.

This clonotype was detected many times. The V gene is TRBV7-9, the J gene TRBJ2-7, with 14 bases matching TRBD2. This CDR3 has 19 residues. The germline gives CDR1 SEHNR, CDR2 FQNEAQ (reference sequence). The V gene end was trimmed by 7 bases and the J gene end by 0 bases; junction bases not matched to a gene: 14. The CDR3 spells CASTHQSGLAGENSYEQYF. The CDR3 coding sequence is TGTGCCAGCACCCACCAGTCGGGACTAGCGGGGGAAAACTCCTACGAGCAGTACTTC.

Ten or more counts support this clonotype. The V and J genes are TRBV5-5 and TRBJ2-6, with 11 nucleotides matching TRBD2. V lost 0 bases to trimming and J lost 1 base; unmatched junction nucleotides: 6. This CDR3 spans 19 amino acids. Germline V gene sequence: CDR1 SGHKS, CDR2 YYEKEE (reference sequence). CDR3 loop: CASSLALAGGFSGANVLTF. The CDR3 DNA reads as TGTGCCAGCAGCTTGGCTCTAGCGGGAGGCTTTTCTGGGGCCAACGTCCTGACTTTC.

This clonotype was observed a handful of times. This chain links TRBV20-1 with TRBJ2-1; TRBD2 agrees at 10 bases. This CDR3 has 15 amino acids. CDR1 and CDR2 (germline): DFQATT, SNEGSKA (reference sequence). With V trimmed by 3 bases and J by 4 bases, 6 bases remained unmatched. CDR3: CSASSGLALYNEQFF. The CDR3 DNA follows: TGCAGTGCTAGTTCGGGACTAGCGTTGTACAATGAGCAGTTCTTC.

This clonotype was counted a few times. The chain joins TRBV2 to TRBJ1-2; 8 bases agree with TRBD1. The CDR3 has 14 residues. The V and J ends lost 7 bases and 4 bases, in that order; junction bases with no gene match: 8. The germline V gene has CDR1 SNHLY and CDR2 FYNNEI. The CDR3 region has the DNA TGTGCCAGCATCCCTGGGGACAGGTTCTATGGCTACACCTTC. Amino acid sequence: CASIPGDRFYGYTF.

The CDR3 is CASSWISSDQPQHF. As DNA, the CDR3 is TGTGCCAGCAGTTGGATATCTTCGGATCAGCCCCAGCATTTT. This chain joins TRBV28 and TRBJ1-5; D unclear. In germline, CDR1 is MDHEN, CDR2 SYDVKM. CDR3 length: 14 amino acids. Trimming shortened V by 4 bases and J by 5 bases, and 12 bases separated the two germline ends.

This clonotype was seen at least ten times. CDR3 residues: CASSLEISGLRGSSGANVLTF. The CDR3 DNA sequence: TGTGCCAGCAGCTTAGAAATCTCCGGCCTGCGGGGATCCTCTGGGGCCAACGTCCTGACTTTC. J is TRBJ2-6 and V is TRBV7-8, with a weak D call TRBD2 (6 bases). The CDR3 has 21 residues. Per germline, CDR1 SGHVS and CDR2 FQNEAQ. Trimming left V 1 base short and J 0 bases short, with 22 bases between.

The V gene is TRBV28, the J gene TRBJ1-1; no definite D call. Germline assignment: CDR1 MDHEN and CDR2 SYDVKM. V was cut by 6 bases and J by 3 bases, with 17 bases left in between. The CDR3 loop spans 15 amino acids. The DNA for the CDR3 is TGTGCCAGCAGATATTTTAGGACGACCGACACTGAAGCTTTCTTT. It is translated as CASRYFRTTDTEAFF. Full variable domain (rest looked up from reference TRBV28 and TRBJ1-1): DVKVTQSSRYLVKRTGEKVFLECVQDMDHENMFWYRQDPGLGLRLIYFSYDVKMKEKGDIPEGYSVSREKKERFSLILESASTNQTSMYLCASRYFRTTDTEAFFGQGTRLTVV.

The chain employs TRBV10-3 and TRBJ2-1; D might be TRBD2 (5 bases). Trimming cost V 0 bases and J 3 bases, with 9 bases left between them. The CDR3 loop spans 15 amino acids. Germline CDR1 is ENHRY and CDR2 is SYGVKD. CDR3 DNA sequence: TGTGCCATCAGTGAGTCGGACTTAAACTACAATGAGCAGTTCTTC. Its protein is CAISESDLNYNEQFF.

This clonotype was detected ten times or more. The rearrangement links TRBV3-1 to TRBJ1-2, with no clear D. Trimming left V 0 bases short and J 6 bases short, with 14 bases between. This CDR3 is 15 amino acids long. Germline assignment: CDR1 LGHDT and CDR2 YNNKEL (reference sequence). The CDR3 is CASSQDRGPNNGYTF. The CDR3 DNA sequence: TGTGCCAGCAGCCAAGATCGAGGACCAAATAATGGCTACACCTTC. The entire variable domain, with the rest obtained from reference TRBV3-1 and TRBJ1-2, is as follows: DTAVSQTPKYLVTQMGNDKSIKCEQNLGHDTMYWYKQDSKKFLKIMFSYNNKELIINETVPNRFSPKSPDKAHLNLHINSLELGDSAVYFCASSQDRGPNNGYTFGSGTRLTVV.

This sequence joins TRBV9 and TRBJ1-5; D uncertain. Trimming removed 3 bases from V and 4 bases from J, with 14 bases in between. CDR3 length: 15 residues. Germline V gene sequence: CDR1 SGDLS, CDR2 YYNGEE. This CDR3 reads CASSAGSGLNQPQHF. As DNA, the CDR3 is TGTGCCAGCAGCGCCGGCTCAGGACTAAATCAGCCCCAGCATTTT.

At least ten counts were recorded for this clonotype. V and J are TRBV7-2 and TRBJ2-1; 10 bases map to TRBD2. Losses at the gene ends were 1 base for V and 9 bases for J; bases not matched to a gene: 9. The CDR3 covers 16 residues. Germline V gene sequence: CDR1 SGHTA, CDR2 FQGNSA. CDR3 coding DNA: TGTGCCAGCAGCTTAGTGAGCACTAGCGGGGTGAGTGAGCAGTTCTTC. Translated: CASSLVSTSGVSEQFF.

This clonotype has more than one count but fewer than ten. This chain links TRBV6-2 or TRBV6-3 with TRBJ2-7; D may match TRBD1 or TRBD2 (6 bases each). The CDR3 spans 14 residues. Trimming removed 3 bases from V and 6 bases from J, with 15 bases in between. The V gene's germline CDR1 is MNHEY and CDR2 SVGEGT. The DNA for the CDR3 is TGTGCCAGCAGTTATGAGGGGGGAAATCGCGAGCAGTACTTC. Its protein product is CASSYEGGNREQYF.

In this sample, this clonotype turned up a few times. The chain employs TRBV12-5 and TRBJ2-1, with 9 bases that match TRBD1. Germline CDR1 and CDR2: LGHNT and FRNRAP. This CDR3 comprises 15 residues. V dropped 5 bases and J dropped 6; count of bases not matched to a gene: 8. CDR3 sequence (DNA): TGTGCTAGTGGTCCGGAGGACAGGGGAAGCAATGAGCAGTTCTTC. Its protein is CASGPEDRGSNEQFF.

The sample holds a few counts of this clonotype. CDR3 loop: CASSLDRGGYTF. For the CDR3, the DNA is TGTGCCAGCAGTTTAGACAGGGGTGGCTACACCTTC. The chain joins TRBV12-3 or TRBV12-4 to TRBJ1-2; 7 bases agree with TRBD1. This CDR3 has 12 residues. V lost 1 base to trimming and J lost 7 bases; unmatched junction nucleotides: 0.

This clonotype was observed many times. The CDR3 nucleotides read TGTGCCAGCAGCCAAGAAGGCCTAGCGGGCACCTACGAGCAGTACTTC. Translating it yields CASSQEGLAGTYEQYF. The V and J genes are TRBV4-2 and TRBJ2-7; 8 nucleotides match TRBD2. Germline assignment: CDR1 LGHNA and CDR2 YNFKEQ. The trim removed 0 bases at V and 2 bases at J, leaving 6 bases unmatched. CDR3 length: 16 residues.

The rearrangement links TRBV18 to TRBJ2-3; D ambiguous. Trimming shortened V by 2 bases and J by 1 base, and 16 bases separated the two germline ends. Germline loops: CDR1 KGHSH, CDR2 LQKENI. The CDR3 extends over 17 amino acids. The CDR3 coding sequence is TGTGCCAGCTCACCAAATCAGGAGTCCCGACGCACAGATACGCAGTATTTT. It translates to CASSPNQESRRTDTQYF.

In its sample, this clonotype was seen a few times. This chain joins TRBV15 and TRBJ2-5; D is unresolved. The CDR3 runs 13 residues. V lost 1 base and J 3 bases, leaving 6 bases between the germline ends. Germline V gives CDR1 LNHNV, CDR2 YYDKDF (reference sequence). This CDR3 reads CATSRVQKETQYF. CDR3 nucleotide sequence: TGTGCCACCAGCAGAGTTCAGAAAGAGACCCAGTACTTC.

As regards this clonotype: A much larger clonotype is one base distant, so this may be a read error. This sequence joins TRBV9 and TRBJ2-3; D remains ambiguous. Between the trimmed V and J ends, which lost 0 bases and 2 bases, there was a span of 4 bases. The CDR3 covers 13 residues. Germline lookup yields CDR1 SGDLS and CDR2 YYNGEE. CDR3 in DNA: TGTGCCAGCAGCGTAGACCCCACAGATACGCAGTATTTT. Amino acids: CASSVDPTDTQYF.

This clonotype was counted at least ten times. The V call is TRBV7-2, the J call TRBJ2-5; TRBD2 agrees at 11 bases. Germline loops: CDR1 SGHTA, CDR2 FQGNSA. The CDR3 is 17 amino acids. The V gene end was trimmed by 5 bases and the J gene end by 2 bases; junction bases not matched to a gene: 10. Here the CDR3 reads CASSLIPSGGPQETQYF. For the CDR3, the DNA is TGTGCCAGCAGCCTAATTCCTAGCGGGGGGCCGCAAGAGACCCAGTACTTC.

V usage is TRBV6-1 and J usage is TRBJ2-1, with 12 bases lining up with TRBD2. V was pared by 5 bases and J by 10 bases, with 3 bases of the junction left unmatched. The CDR3 totals 13 residues. Germline CDR1 MNHNS, CDR2 SASEGT. DNA of the CDR3: TGTGCCAGCAGTCTGACTAGCGGGGGCGAGCAGTTCTTC. Translated, it gives CASSLTSGGEQFF.

This clonotype was counted at least ten times. The J gene is TRBJ2-5, the V gene TRBV27, with 9 positions matching TRBD2. The V gene's germline CDR1 is MNHEY and CDR2 SMNVEV (reference sequence). J gave up 4 bases and V 4 bases, and 7 bases lay outside the gene matches. The CDR3 is 15 residues long. The DNA for the CDR3 is TGTGCCAGCAGTTCCTTAGGGACTAGCCGAGAGACCCAGTACTTC. Its protein is CASSSLGTSRETQYF.

Many counts were recorded for this clonotype. The chain employs TRBV6-5 and TRBJ2-3; 8 nucleotides line up with TRBD2. The CDR3 is 16 amino acids. Trimming removed 0 bases from V and 5 bases from J; junction bases left unmatched: 7. Germline V gene sequence: CDR1 MNHEY, CDR2 SVGAGI. This CDR3 reads CASSYSRLAGGDTQYF. The CDR3 DNA follows: TGTGCCAGCAGTTACTCAAGGTTGGCGGGAGGAGATACGCAGTATTTT.

CDR3 loop: CSGLRDTEAFF. The CDR3 DNA follows: TGCAGCGGGCTAAGGGACACTGAAGCTTTCTTT. The chain joins TRBV29-1 to TRBJ1-1; no clear D gene. Germline V lookup: CDR1 SQVTM, CDR2 ANQGSEA. The V and J ends lost 7 bases and 3 bases respectively, with 9 bases between them. The CDR3 loop spans 11 amino acids.